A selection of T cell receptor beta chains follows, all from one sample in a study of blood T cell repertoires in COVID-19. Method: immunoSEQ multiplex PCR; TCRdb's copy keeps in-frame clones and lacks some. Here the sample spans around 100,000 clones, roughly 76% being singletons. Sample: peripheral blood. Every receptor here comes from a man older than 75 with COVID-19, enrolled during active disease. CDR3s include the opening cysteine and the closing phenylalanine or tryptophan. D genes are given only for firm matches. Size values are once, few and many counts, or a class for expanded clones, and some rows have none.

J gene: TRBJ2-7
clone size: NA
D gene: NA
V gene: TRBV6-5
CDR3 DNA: TGTGCCAGCAGCCCGCGGTCCCACCAAAGCTACGAGCAGTACTTC
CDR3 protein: CASSPRSHQSYEQYF

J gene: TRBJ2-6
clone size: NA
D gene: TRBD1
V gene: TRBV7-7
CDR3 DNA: TGTGCTAGCAGCTTACTACCCAGGGGGACAGGGGCCAACGTCCTGACTTTC
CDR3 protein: CASSLLPRGTGANVLTF

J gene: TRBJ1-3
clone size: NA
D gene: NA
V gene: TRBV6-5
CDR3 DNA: TGTGCCAGCAGTTACTCGACTTATGGAAACACCATATATTTT
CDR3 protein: CASSYSTYGNTIYF

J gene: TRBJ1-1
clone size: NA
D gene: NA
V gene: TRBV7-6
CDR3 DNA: TGTGCCAGCAGCATCAGAGGGGGAATGAACACTGAAGCTTTCTTT
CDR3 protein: CASSIRGGMNTEAFF

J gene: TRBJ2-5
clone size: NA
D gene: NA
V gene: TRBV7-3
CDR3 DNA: TGTGCCAGCAGCTCCGGGGGAATGGGGGAGACCCAGTACTTC
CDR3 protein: CASSSGGMGETQYF

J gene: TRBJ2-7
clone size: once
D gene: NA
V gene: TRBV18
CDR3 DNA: TGTGCCAGCTCACCCGGACAGCGAGACGAGCAGTACTTC
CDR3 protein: CASSPGQRDEQYF

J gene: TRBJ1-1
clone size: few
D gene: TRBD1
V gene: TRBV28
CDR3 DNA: TGTGCCAGCAGTTTGGCTGGACAGGGGAACACTGAAGCTTTCTTT
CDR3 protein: CASSLAGQGNTEAFF

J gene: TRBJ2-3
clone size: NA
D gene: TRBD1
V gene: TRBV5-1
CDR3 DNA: TGCGCCAGCTTCCCTGGACAGGGGGCCACAGATACGCAGTATTTT
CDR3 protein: CASFPGQGATDTQYF

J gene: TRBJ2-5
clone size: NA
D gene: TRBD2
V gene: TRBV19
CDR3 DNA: TGTGCCAGTAGCGGAGCGGGAGGTAGTGGGGGAGAGACCCAGTACTTC
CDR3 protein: CASSGAGGSGGETQYF

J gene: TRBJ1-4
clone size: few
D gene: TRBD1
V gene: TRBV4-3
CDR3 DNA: TGCGCCAGCAGCCAAGGGGACAGGTGGTTTAATGAAAAACTGTTTTTT
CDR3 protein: CASSQGDRWFNEKLFF

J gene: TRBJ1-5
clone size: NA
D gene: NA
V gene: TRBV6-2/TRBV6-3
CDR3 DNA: TGTGCCAGCAGTTACTCGACCGGACAACTCCTTTATAGCAATCAGCCCCAGCATTTT
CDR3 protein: CASSYSTGQLLYSNQPQHF

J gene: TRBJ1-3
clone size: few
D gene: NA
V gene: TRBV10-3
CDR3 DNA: TGTGCCATCAGTGGGGTGGCAGACAGCCAGCTATTT
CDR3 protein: CAISGVADSQLF

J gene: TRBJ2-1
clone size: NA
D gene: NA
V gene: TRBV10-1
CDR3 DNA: TGCGCCAGCAGTGAGTGGACTACCCATGGTGAGCAGTTCTTC
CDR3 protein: CASSEWTTHGEQFF

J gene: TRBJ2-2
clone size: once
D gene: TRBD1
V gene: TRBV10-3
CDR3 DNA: TGTGCCATCAGTGAGCCACAGGGGGCGGGGAACACCGGGGAGCTGTTTTTT
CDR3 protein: CAISEPQGAGNTGELFF

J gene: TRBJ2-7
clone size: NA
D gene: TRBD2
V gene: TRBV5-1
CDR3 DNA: TGCGCCAGCAGCTTGGATGGCGGGAGAAACTACGAGCAGTACTTC
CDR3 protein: CASSLDGGRNYEQYF

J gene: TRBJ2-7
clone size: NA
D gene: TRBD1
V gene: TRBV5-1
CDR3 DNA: TGCGCCAGCACCTCCGGGACAGGGGTTCACGAGCAGTACTTC
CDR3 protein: CASTSGTGVHEQYF

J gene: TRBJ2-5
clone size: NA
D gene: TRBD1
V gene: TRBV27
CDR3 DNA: TGTGCCAGCGGACACGGACAGGGGGAGACCCAGTACTTC
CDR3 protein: CASGHGQGETQYF

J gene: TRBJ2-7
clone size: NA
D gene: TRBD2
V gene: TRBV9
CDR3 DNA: TGTGCCAGCAGCATTGGGACTAGCGGGAGTTACGAGCAGTACTTC
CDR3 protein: CASSIGTSGSYEQYF

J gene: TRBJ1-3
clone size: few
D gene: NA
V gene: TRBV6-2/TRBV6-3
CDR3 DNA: TGTGCCAGCAGTTTCCGGGGGTCTGGAAACACCATATATTTT
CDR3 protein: CASSFRGSGNTIYF

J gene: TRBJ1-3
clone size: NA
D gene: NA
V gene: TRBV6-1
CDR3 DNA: TGTGCCAGCAGTGAAGGACTTTACTCCGGAAACACCATATATTTT
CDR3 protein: CASSEGLYSGNTIYF

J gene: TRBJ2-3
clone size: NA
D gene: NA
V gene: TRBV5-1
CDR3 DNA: TGCGCCAGCAGCTTGTCGCGGGGACGCACAGATACGCAGTATTTT
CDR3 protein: CASSLSRGRTDTQYF

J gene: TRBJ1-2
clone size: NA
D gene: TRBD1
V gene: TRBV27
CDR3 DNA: TGTGCCAGCAGTTCGACAGGGGGCGGGGATGGCTACACCTTC
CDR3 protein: CASSSTGGGDGYTF

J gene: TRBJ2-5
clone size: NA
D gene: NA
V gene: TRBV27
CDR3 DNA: TGTGCCAGCAGGTCGGGGGTGCGAGAGACCCAGTACTTC
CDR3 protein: CASRSGVRETQYF

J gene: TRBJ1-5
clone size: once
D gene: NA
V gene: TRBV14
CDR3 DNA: TGTGCCAGCAGCCAAGTAGGGGGACAGCCCCAGCATTTT
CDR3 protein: CASSQVGGQPQHF

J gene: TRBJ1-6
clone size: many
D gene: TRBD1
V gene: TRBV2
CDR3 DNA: TGTGCCAGCAGAGGTCCGCTCCGGGACAGGGTCAATTCACCCCTCCACTTT
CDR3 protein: CASRGPLRDRVNSPLHF

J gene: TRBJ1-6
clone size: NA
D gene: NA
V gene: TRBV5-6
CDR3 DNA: TGTGCCAGCAGCCTGGGGCGGAATTCACCCCTCCACTTT
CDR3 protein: CASSLGRNSPLHF

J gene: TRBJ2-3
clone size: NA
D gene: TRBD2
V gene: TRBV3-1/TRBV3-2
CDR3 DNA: TGTGCCAGCAGCACCTGGACTAGCGGGCAGCAGTATTTT
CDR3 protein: CASSTWTSGQQYF

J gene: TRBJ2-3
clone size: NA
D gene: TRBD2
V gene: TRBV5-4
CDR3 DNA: TGTGCCAGCAGCACGACTAGCGGCTACACAGATACGCAGTATTTT
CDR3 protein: CASSTTSGYTDTQYF

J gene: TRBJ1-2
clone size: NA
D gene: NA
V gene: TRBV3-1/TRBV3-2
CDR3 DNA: TGTGCCAGCAGCCTCCTCAGGGAAGGCTACACCTTC
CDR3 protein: CASSLLREGYTF

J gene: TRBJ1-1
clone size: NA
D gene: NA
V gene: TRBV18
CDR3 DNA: TGTGCCAGCTCACCCCAGATAATGAACACTGAAGCTTTCTTT
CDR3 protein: CASSPQIMNTEAFF

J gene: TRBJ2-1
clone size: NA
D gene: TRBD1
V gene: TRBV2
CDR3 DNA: TGTGCCAGCAGTCAGGGGGACAGGGTTGTGTACAATGAGCAGTTCTTC
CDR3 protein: CASSQGDRVVYNEQFF